The sequence of this TCR beta chain was determined in a study of blood T cell repertoires in COVID-19. As for the study in general: Spain, Italy and the United States supplied samples that represented acute and convalescent COVID-19.

Sequencing was performed with immunoSEQ multiplex PCR; in TCRdb, only in-frame clones are kept and a portion is missing. This repertoire shows 200,000 to 300,000 clones, around 81% found once; its top ten account for just under 6.5%. This CDR3 is built from 17 residues. V was clipped by 2 bases and J by 1 base, with 15 bases between them. Germline values: CDR1 MDHEN, CDR2 SYDVKM. This sequence was found in a woman in her fifties or sixties with active or convalescent COVID-19. The chain recombines TRBV28 with TRBJ1-5, with TRBD1 as a possible D gene (5 bases). Input material: peripheral blood. CDR3 nucleotides: TGTGCCAGCAGTTTAGGCGGAGGGACCGCGAGCAATCAGCCCCAGCATTTT. Protein product: CASSLGGGTASNQPQHF.